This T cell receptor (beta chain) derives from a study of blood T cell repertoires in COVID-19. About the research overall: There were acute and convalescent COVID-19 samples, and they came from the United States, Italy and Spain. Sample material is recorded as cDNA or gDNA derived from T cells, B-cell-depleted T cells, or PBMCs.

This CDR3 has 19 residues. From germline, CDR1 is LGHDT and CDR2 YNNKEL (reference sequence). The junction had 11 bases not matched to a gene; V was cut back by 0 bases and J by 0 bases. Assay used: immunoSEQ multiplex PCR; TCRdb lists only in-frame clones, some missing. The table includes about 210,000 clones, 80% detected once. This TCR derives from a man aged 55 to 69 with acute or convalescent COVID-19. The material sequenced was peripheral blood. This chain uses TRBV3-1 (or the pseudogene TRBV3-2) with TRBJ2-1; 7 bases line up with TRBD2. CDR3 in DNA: TGTGCCAGCAGCCAAGATTTACTAGCGTTGGGCAGCTCCTACAATGAGCAGTTCTTC. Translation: CASSQDLLALGSSYNEQFF.